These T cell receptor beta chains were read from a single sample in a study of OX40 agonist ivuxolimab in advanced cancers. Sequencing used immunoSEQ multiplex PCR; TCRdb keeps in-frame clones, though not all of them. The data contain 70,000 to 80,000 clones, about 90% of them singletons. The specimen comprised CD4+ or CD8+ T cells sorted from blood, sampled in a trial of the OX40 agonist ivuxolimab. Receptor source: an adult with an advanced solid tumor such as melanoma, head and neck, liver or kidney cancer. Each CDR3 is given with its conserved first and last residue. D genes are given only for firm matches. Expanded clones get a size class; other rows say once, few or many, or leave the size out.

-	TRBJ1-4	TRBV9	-	CASSVASAATNEKLFF	TGTGCCAGCAGCGTAGCGAGCGCTGCAACTAATGAAAAACTGTTTTTT
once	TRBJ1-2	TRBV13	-	CASSLAGRGGYTF	TGTGCCAGCAGCTTAGCGGGCCGAGGCGGCTACACCTTC
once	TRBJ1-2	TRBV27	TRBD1	CASSLFPTGEYGYTF	TGTGCCAGCAGTTTATTCCCCACAGGGGAGTATGGCTACACCTTC
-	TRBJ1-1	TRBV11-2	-	CASSLDRRVTEAFF	TGTGCCAGCAGCTTAGATCGTAGGGTCACTGAAGCTTTCTTT
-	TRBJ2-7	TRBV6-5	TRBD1	CASSKQGALGAEQYF	TGTGCCAGCAGTAAACAGGGGGCGCTCGGGGCCGAGCAGTACTTC
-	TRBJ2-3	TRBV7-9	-	CASSLASFGVDTQYF	TGTGCCAGCAGCTTAGCCTCCTTCGGGGTTGATACGCAGTATTTT
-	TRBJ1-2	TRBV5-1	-	CASSLGGGTRKIYGYTF	TGCGCCAGCAGCTTGGGTGGGGGGACGCGAAAAATCTATGGCTACACCTTC
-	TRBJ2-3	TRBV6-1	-	CASSEANREDTQYF	TGTGCCAGCAGTGAAGCGAATCGTGAAGATACGCAGTATTTT
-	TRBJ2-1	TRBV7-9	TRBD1	CASGGTGWVNEQFF	TGTGCCAGCGGGGGGACAGGGTGGGTCAATGAGCAGTTCTTC
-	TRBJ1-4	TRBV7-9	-	CASSSTTGANEKLFF	TGTGCCAGCAGCTCCACGACAGGAGCTAATGAAAAACTGTTTTTT
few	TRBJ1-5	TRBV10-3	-	CAISDRDSNQPQHF	TGTGCCATCAGTGACCGGGATAGCAATCAGCCCCAGCATTTT
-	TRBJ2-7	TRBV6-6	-	CASSYSGDSYEQYF	TGTGCCAGCAGTTACTCTGGGGACTCCTACGAGCAGTACTTC
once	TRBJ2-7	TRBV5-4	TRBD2	CASSSAGTSGRYEQYF	TGTGCCAGCAGCAGCGCCGGGACTAGCGGGAGATACGAGCAGTACTTC
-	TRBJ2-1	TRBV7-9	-	CASSKSGGYNEQFF	TGTGCCAGCAGCAAAAGTGGGGGATACAATGAGCAGTTCTTC
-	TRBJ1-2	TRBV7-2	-	CASSPSSVAGKIYGYTF	TGTGCCAGCAGCCCCTCGTCGGTGGCGGGAAAAATCTATGGCTACACCTTC
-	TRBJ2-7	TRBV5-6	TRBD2	CASSPAGVYEQYF	TGTGCCAGCAGCCCAGCGGGAGTCTACGAGCAGTACTTC
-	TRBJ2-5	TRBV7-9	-	CASGPSAGRETQYF	TGTGCCAGCGGCCCTAGCGCCGGCAGGGAGACCCAGTACTTC